The rows below give T cell receptor beta chains drawn from one sample of a study of OX40 agonist ivuxolimab in advanced cancers. Sequenced by immunoSEQ multiplex PCR; TCRdb stores in-frame clones only, minus some. Of 75,000 to 100,000 clones in the sample, more than 80% were seen once. The sequences come from CD4+ or CD8+ T cells sorted from blood, collected in a trial of the OX40 agonist ivuxolimab. The receptors come from an adult with an advanced solid tumor such as melanoma, head and neck, liver or kidney cancer. CDR3s include the opening cysteine and the closing phenylalanine or tryptophan. D genes are given only for firm matches. Size is stated for part of the rows, as once, few or many counts, or as a class when the clone is expanded.

>-|TRBD2|TRBV11-3|TRBJ2-5
TGTGCCAGCAGCCCCCCGCGACTAGCGGGAGGCCAAGAGACCCAGTACTTC
CASSPPRLAGGQETQYF
>-|TRBD2|TRBV6-5|TRBJ2-3
TGTGCCACCAGGGCGGGGGGCCATACAGATACGCAGTATTTT
CATRAGGHTDTQYF
>-|TRBD2|TRBV29-1|TRBJ2-7
TGCAGCGTTGAATTGTCCGGGACTAGCGGGGCGACAACCTACGAGCAGTACTTC
CSVELSGTSGATTYEQYF
>-|-|TRBV10-1|TRBJ2-6
TGCGCCAGCAGTGATTGGGGTTCCGGGGCCAACGTCCTGACTTTC
CASSDWGSGANVLTF
>-|-|TRBV7-9|TRBJ1-5
TGTGCCAGCAGGGTAGACAGGTCAGGCAATCAGCCCCAGCATTTT
CASRVDRSGNQPQHF
>-|-|TRBV4-3|TRBJ2-3
TGCGCCAGCAGCCAGCAAACAGGTTTCTACACAGATACGCAGTATTTT
CASSQQTGFYTDTQYF
>-|-|TRBV29-1|TRBJ2-1
TGCAGCGTAACTAGTTACAATGAGCAGTTCTTC
CSVTSYNEQFF
>-|-|TRBV30|TRBJ1-6
TGTGCCTGGGGGGGGGACAAAGGGTCTACCCTCCACTTT
CAWGGDKGSTLHF
>-|-|TRBV6-5|TRBJ2-7
TGTGCCAGCAGGCAGGGCTACGAGCAGTACTTC
CASRQGYEQYF
>-|-|TRBV27|TRBJ2-7
TGTGCCAGCAGTTCAGGGTCCAACTACGAGCAGTACTTC
CASSSGSNYEQYF
>-|-|TRBV19|TRBJ1-1
TGTGCCAGTAGTATGGGGGTTATCACTGAAGCTTTCTTT
CASSMGVITEAFF
>-|-|TRBV11-2|TRBJ2-3
TGTGCCAGCAGCTTAATTCAGACCCGCACAGATACGCAGTATTTT
CASSLIQTRTDTQYF
>-|TRBD2|TRBV27|TRBJ2-4
TGTGCCAGCAGTTTATCGAACCTAGCGGGAGACGGAACCAAAAACATTCAGTACTTC
CASSLSNLAGDGTKNIQYF
>-|TRBD1|TRBV30|TRBJ1-1
TGTGCCTGGAGTAACAGGGGCGGGTACACTGAAGCTTTCTTT
CAWSNRGGYTEAFF
>-|-|TRBV9|TRBJ2-1
TGTGCCAGCAGCGTAGAGAATGAGCAGTTCTTC
CASSVENEQFF
>once|-|TRBV5-6|TRBJ1-1
TGTGCCAGCAGCTTACAGGCGTCTGAAGCTTTCTTT
CASSLQASEAFF
>-|-|TRBV10-3|TRBJ2-3
TGTGCCATCAGTGCCCCAGGGACAGATACGCAGTATTTT
CAISAPGTDTQYF
>-|-|TRBV9|TRBJ2-7
TGTGCCAGCAGCGTAGGGACTAACCCCAGGGACGAGCAGTACTTC
CASSVGTNPRDEQYF
>-|-|TRBV5-1|TRBJ2-7
TGCGCCAGCCTCGGAGTGGGCGACGAGCAGTACTTC
CASLGVGDEQYF
>-|TRBD2|TRBV5-1|TRBJ2-3
TGCGCCAGCAGCAGGGACTACCCCACAGATACGCAGTATTTT
CASSRDYPTDTQYF
>-|TRBD2|TRBV7-9|TRBJ2-6
TGTGCCAGCAGCCCCGGACTAGCGTATTACTCTGGGGCCAACGTCCTGACTTTC
CASSPGLAYYSGANVLTF
>-|-|TRBV7-2|TRBJ1-1
TGTGCCAGCAGCAGAGCAGGGTTCAACACTGAAGCTTTCTTT
CASSRAGFNTEAFF
>-|-|TRBV27|TRBJ1-5
TGTGCCAGCAGTTTAACGGGGGAAGCTAGCAATCAGCCCCAGCATTTT
CASSLTGEASNQPQHF
>-|TRBD2|TRBV9|TRBJ2-2
TGTGCCAGCAGCGCCAGACTAGCGTTTAACACCGGGGAGCTGTTTTTT
CASSARLAFNTGELFF
>-|-|TRBV18|TRBJ2-4
TGTGCCAGCTCACCGGACAGACAAAACATTCAGTACTTC
CASSPDRQNIQYF
>-|TRBD1|TRBV19|TRBJ1-2
TGTGCCAGTAGTATAGTTTTGGGACAGGGAGACTATGGCTACACCTTC
CASSIVLGQGDYGYTF
>-|-|TRBV4-3|TRBJ2-1
TGCGCCAGCAGACCGGAGCGGGACATCTACAATGAGCAGTTCTTC
CASRPERDIYNEQFF
>-|-|TRBV6-5|TRBJ2-7
TGTGCCAGCAGTGCAGAGAGGCAGGCCTACGAGCAGTACTTC
CASSAERQAYEQYF
>once|-|TRBV21-1|TRBJ1-2
TGTGCCAGCAGCAAAGTTGGGAGATGCCCTAACTATGGCTACACCTTC
CASSKVGRCPNYGYTF
>-|TRBD1|TRBV11-2|TRBJ2-5
TGTGCCAGCAGCCCCTTACTCGACAGGGGAGAGACCCAGTACTTC
CASSPLLDRGETQYF
>-|-|TRBV29-1|TRBJ2-6
TGCAGCGTTCAGGGTACGATCTCTGGGGCCAACGTCCTGACTTTC
CSVQGTISGANVLTF
>-|TRBD2|TRBV19|TRBJ2-5
TGTGCCACCGCGAATAGCGGGATAGGGGAGACCCAGTACTTC
CATANSGIGETQYF
>-|-|TRBV19|TRBJ1-2
TGTGCCAGTAGTATTAGGGAGGGGTATGGCTACACCTTC
CASSIREGYGYTF
>-|TRBD2|TRBV5-6|TRBJ2-1
TGTGCCAGCAGCTTGGGCCAGCGGGGGGGCCGTGGTGAGCAGTTCTTC
CASSLGQRGGRGEQFF
>-|TRBD2|TRBV4-1|TRBJ2-7
TGCGCCAGCAGCCATGACCCGGGGCTAGCGGGGATCGAGCAGTACTTC
CASSHDPGLAGIEQYF
>-|-|TRBV5-1|TRBJ2-7
TGCGCCAGCGCCTCCGGGGCTTCCTACGAGCAGTACTTC
CASASGASYEQYF
>-|TRBD1|TRBV19|TRBJ2-7
TGTGCCAGTAGTGTCGGACAGGGGGCCTACGAGCAGTACTTC
CASSVGQGAYEQYF
>-|-|TRBV4-2|TRBJ2-7
TGTGCCAGCAGCCAAGAGGGGGTGGACGAGCAGTACTTC
CASSQEGVDEQYF
>-|-|TRBV18|TRBJ2-4
TGTGCCAGCTCACCAACAGCCTATGGTAACATTCAGTACTTC
CASSPTAYGNIQYF
>once|TRBD1|TRBV7-2|TRBJ1-2
TGTGCCAGCAGCTCGGGACAGGGAGTCCGCTATGGCTACACCTTC
CASSSGQGVRYGYTF
>-|-|TRBV29-1|TRBJ2-3
TGCAGCGTTGAAGGACGGGGGAGCACAGATACGCAGTATTTT
CSVEGRGSTDTQYF
>-|-|TRBV4-2|TRBJ2-7
TGTGCCAGCAGTCTCCTCGGGGACCGCTCCTACGAGCAGTACTTC
CASSLLGDRSYEQYF
>once|-|TRBV7-2|TRBJ1-3
TGTGCCAGCAGCTTGGACAGCCTCTATCTAAACACCATATATTTT
CASSLDSLYLNTIYF
>-|TRBD1|TRBV27|TRBJ2-1
TGTGCCAGCAGTCCCTTCCTAGAGGGGGCCGACAATGAGCAGTTCTTC
CASSPFLEGADNEQFF
>-|-|TRBV21-1|TRBJ2-7
TGTGCCAGCAGCAAAGTGTTCCCCGATTGGTGTCCCAGGGAATACGAGCAGTACTTC
CASSKVFPDWCPREYEQYF
>-|-|TRBV19|TRBJ1-2
TGTGCCAGTCGCCAGGACCGACCCGGCTACACCTTC
CASRQDRPGYTF
>-|TRBD1|TRBV5-1|TRBJ2-3
TGCGCCAGCAGGCGGAGACAGGGAAACACAGATACGCAGTATTTT
CASRRRQGNTDTQYF
>-|-|TRBV19|TRBJ1-1
TGTGCCAGCTCTGGGACGGTGAACACTGAAGCTTTCTTT
CASSGTVNTEAFF